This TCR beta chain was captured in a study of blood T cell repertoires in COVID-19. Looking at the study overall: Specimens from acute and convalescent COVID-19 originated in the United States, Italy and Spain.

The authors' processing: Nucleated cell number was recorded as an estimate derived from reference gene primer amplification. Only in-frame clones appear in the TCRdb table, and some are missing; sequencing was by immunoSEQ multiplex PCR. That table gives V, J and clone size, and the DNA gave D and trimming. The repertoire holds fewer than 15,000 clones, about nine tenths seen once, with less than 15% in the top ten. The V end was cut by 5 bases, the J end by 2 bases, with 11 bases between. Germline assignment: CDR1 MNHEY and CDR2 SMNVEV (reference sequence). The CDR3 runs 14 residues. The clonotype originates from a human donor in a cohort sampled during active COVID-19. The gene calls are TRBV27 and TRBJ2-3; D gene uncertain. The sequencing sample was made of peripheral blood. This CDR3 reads CASSRWAITDTQYF. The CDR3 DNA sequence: TGTGCCAGCAGTAGGTGGGCTATCACAGATACGCAGTATTTT.